This TCR beta chain was captured in a study of TIL therapy for anti-PD-1-resistant metastatic lung cancer. At the level of the study: Half of patients were current or former smokers.

The libraries were made with immunoSEQ v3. Assay used: immunoSEQ multiplex PCR; TCRdb lists only in-frame clones, some missing. This sample has approximately 60,000 clones, with 70% to 90% found just once. Germline assignment: CDR1 SGHRS and CDR2 YFSETQ. The CDR3 extends over 18 amino acids. The junction had 5 bases not matched to a gene; V was cut back by 1 base and J by 0 bases. As to time point: pre-treatment sample, taken before nivolumab and TIL therapy. Adults with stage 4 NSCLC were enrolled in a phase I trial. Sequencing was performed on blood, taken at baseline. This TCR was sampled from a person aged 25 to 85 with non-small cell lung cancer. V gene TRBV5-1 combines with J gene TRBJ2-6; 9 positions match TRBD2. The CDR3 loop is CASSLTGGGASGANVLTF. CDR3 DNA sequence: TGCGCCAGCAGCTTGACCGGCGGGGGGGCCTCTGGGGCCAACGTCCTGACTTTC.